This TCR beta chain was recovered during a study of cytomegalovirus exposure and HLA in healthy donors. Study background: An earlier analysis found 110 million or so unique TCR beta sequences from approximately 190 million T cells.

The PCR made use of 60 Vbeta and 13 Jbeta primers. Repertoires were generated with immunoSEQ multiplex PCR, while TCRdb's copy carries only in-frame clones and drops some. The sample has fewer than 110,000 clones; 65% to 80% are singletons. The study's findings and limits: The Asian-associated ancestry cluster reportedly had fewer N-insertions than the roughly 700-donor mean in a later analysis. Later genetic work tied a missense DCLRE1C variant to beta-chain V and J trimming.

On this clone itself: As yet, its antigen is unknown.

V lost 2 bases and J lost 7; bases outside the gene matches: 1. Germline lookup yields CDR1 MNHNY and CDR2 SVGAGI (reference sequence). The CDR3 consists of 13 residues. This clonotype was obtained from a middle-aged woman in good health and CMV-seronegative. Input material: PBMCs. The V gene is TRBV6-6, the J gene TRBJ2-7, with 11 bases lining up with TRBD1. CDR3 nucleotides: TGTGCCAGCAGTTACGGGACAGGGGGAGAGCAGTACTTC. Amino acid sequence: CASSYGTGGEQYF.